This TCR beta chain was sequenced during a study of T cell responses to AZD1222 COVID-19 vaccine. Study-wide results and caveats: Only a handful of AZD1222 recipients were seropositive at baseline. Donors were largely white British and mainly female; clonal diversity was possibly underestimated.

Regarding this clone: The antigen remains undetermined.

The CDR3 is 12 residues long. Trimming took 7 bases from V and 2 from J, leaving 9 bases between them. Per germline, CDR1 MRHNA and CDR2 SNTAGT. The assay was immunoSEQ multiplex PCR, and TCRdb's table has in-frame clones only and misses some. The sample records 95,000 to 110,000 clones, approximately 90% being singletons. V usage is TRBV6-4 and J usage is TRBJ2-7; no clear D gene. The specimen was peripheral blood, collected on day 0 of AZD1222 vaccination. The TCR sequence derives from an adult in good health. The CDR3 DNA sequence: TGTGCCAGCACGGGTAGGGCCTACGAGCAGTACTTC. Amino acid sequence: CASTGRAYEQYF.